Following are 28 T cell receptor beta chains from one sample sequenced in a study of blood T cell repertoires in COVID-19. Sequencing used immunoSEQ multiplex PCR; TCRdb keeps in-frame clones, though not all of them. The sample yields about 140,000 clones, 65% to 90% seen once. Sequencing input: peripheral blood. The receptors come from a man between 45 and 60 years old with acute or convalescent COVID-19.

The V and J genes are TRBV11-1 and TRBJ2-2; 10 bases align to TRBD2. The trim removed 2 bases at V and 5 bases at J, leaving 5 bases unmatched. Per germline, CDR1 SGHAT and CDR2 FQDESV (reference sequence). The CDR3 totals 16 residues. The CDR3 is CASSLSLAGLTGELFF. The CDR3, as DNA: TGTGCCAGCAGCTTATCACTAGCGGGGCTTACCGGGGAGCTGTTTTTT.

The CDR3 is CASSLEQGLGKLHF. CDR3 in DNA: TGTGCCAGCAGCTTAGAACAGGGGCTGGGTAAACTCCACTTT. The chain links TRBV7-9 to TRBJ1-6; the match to TRBD1 covers 7 bases. The trim removed 1 base at V and 16 bases at J, leaving 10 bases unmatched. CDR3 length: 14 residues. Germline V CDR1 and CDR2: SEHNR, FQNEAQ (reference sequence). Based on the CDR3 plus reference TRBV7-9 and TRBJ1-6, the full variable domain is DTGVSQNPRHKITKRGQNVTFRCDPISEHNRLYWYRQTLGQGPEFLTYFQNEAQLEKSRLLSDRFSAERPKGSFSTLEIQRTEQGDSAMYLCASSLEQGLGKLHFGNGTRLTVT.

This chain connects TRBV30 to TRBJ1-3; D gene unclear. This CDR3 contains 15 residues. Germline CDR1 GTSNPN, CDR2 SVGIG (reference sequence). V shed 4 bases and J shed 0 bases, with 13 bases lying between them. CDR3 nucleotide sequence: TGTGCCTGGAATGCGGGGATAACCTCTGGAAACACCATATATTTT. Its translation is CAWNAGITSGNTIYF.

This chain links TRBV18 with TRBJ1-5; D possibly corresponds to TRBD1 (5 bases). This CDR3 contains 16 residues. Trimming stripped 3 bases from V and 2 bases from J, with 14 bases between. Germline-derived CDR1 and CDR2 are KGHSH and LQKENI. DNA of the CDR3: TGTGCCAGCTCACCTCGGGGCGGGAGGGGCAATCAGCCCCAGCATTTT. As protein: CASSPRGGRGNQPQHF.

This rearrangement joins TRBV9 to TRBJ1-2, with 7 bases lining up with TRBD1. V trimming: 4 bases; J trimming: 6 bases; junction bases outside the gene matches: 15. The V gene's germline CDR1 is SGDLS and CDR2 YYNGEE. The CDR3 is 16 residues long. The CDR3 reads CASSPGTASPMDGYTF. The CDR3 bases are TGTGCCAGCAGCCCCGGGACAGCTAGCCCGATGGATGGCTACACCTTC.

The V and J genes are TRBV5-4 and TRBJ1-1; no definite D call. Trimming pared 2 bases from V and 2 bases from J, leaving 13 bases between. Germline V gene data show CDR1 as SGHNT and CDR2 as YYREEE (reference sequence). CDR3 length: 15 residues. The CDR3 DNA follows: TGTGCCAGCAGCTTCCCCGGCCGGGGTAACACTGAAGCTTTCTTT. It specifies CASSFPGRGNTEAFF.

The chain carries TRBV15 and TRBJ2-1; no firm D call. V was cut by 4 bases and J by 3 bases, with 13 bases left in between. The CDR3 length is 15 residues. Germline V CDR1 and CDR2: LNHNV, YYDKDF (reference sequence). The CDR3 loop reads CATSIEYAIYNEQFF. The CDR3, as DNA: TGTGCCACCAGCATAGAATACGCTATCTACAATGAGCAGTTCTTC.

This chain connects TRBV6-5 to TRBJ2-1; TRBD2 agrees at 8 bases. Germline V gives CDR1 MNHEY, CDR2 SVGAGI. Trimming at V came to 8 bases and at J to 9 bases, leaving 3 bases not matched to a gene. This CDR3 is built from 11 residues. CDR3 bases: TGTGCCAGCGGGACTAGAGGTGAGCAGTTCTTC. Translating gives CASGTRGEQFF.

The chain carries TRBV6-2 or TRBV6-3 and TRBJ1-2, with D uncertain. The germline V gene has CDR1 MNHEY and CDR2 SVGEGT. Trimming removed 0 bases at V and 4 bases at J, with 15 bases between. The length of the CDR3 is 16 residues. CDR3 DNA: TGTGCCAGCAGTTACTCGATGATGGCGGACTTCTATGGCTACACCTTC. Translated, it gives CASSYSMMADFYGYTF.

This chain links TRBV6-6 with TRBJ1-3, with 8 positions matching TRBD1. This CDR3 contains 15 residues. Looked up from germline, CDR1 is MNHNY and CDR2 is SVGAGI (reference sequence). Germline trimming cut 0 bases from V and 4 bases from J; bases unmatched to any gene: 2. The CDR3, as DNA: TGTGCCAGCAGTTACTCCAGACAGGGGGGAAACACCATATATTTT. This encodes CASSYSRQGGNTIYF.

The rearrangement uses TRBV27 and TRBJ2-7, with D possibly matching TRBD1 (6 bases). The length of the CDR3 is 15 residues. Trimming cost V 3 bases and J 3 bases, with 15 bases left between them. Per the germline V gene, CDR1 is MNHEY and CDR2 is SMNVEV (reference sequence). For the CDR3, the DNA is TGTGCCAGCAGTTTCGAAAACAGGGTCCGCTACGAGCAGTACTTC. Encoded protein: CASSFENRVRYEQYF.

V gene TRBV5-1 combines with J gene TRBJ2-7; D is unclear. Germline-derived CDR1 and CDR2 are SGHRS and YFSETQ. The CDR3 consists of 16 residues. V lost 2 bases to trimming and J lost 2 bases, with 17 bases between them. The CDR3 DNA follows: TGCGCCAGCAGCTTATACGTCGGAAAGGAGACCTACGAGCAGTACTTC. Translation gives CASSLYVGKETYEQYF.

The rearrangement uses TRBV7-6 and TRBJ2-2; 10 bases align to TRBD2. Germline lookup yields CDR1 SGHVS and CDR2 FNYEAQ. The J segment lost 5 bases and the V segment lost 6 bases, leaving 6 bases of the junction unmatched. This CDR3 is 15 amino acids long. The CDR3 DNA is TGTGCCAGCAGTTCTAGCGGGAGAGGGACCGGGGAGCTGTTTTTT. Its protein product is CASSSSGRGTGELFF.

This chain uses TRBV19 with TRBJ1-1; TRBD1 matches at 7 bases. The CDR3 totals 13 residues. Germline CDR1 reads LNHDA; CDR2 reads SQIVND (reference sequence). The V and J ends lost 6 bases and 1 base, in that order; junction bases with no gene match: 2. The CDR3: CASRDRSNTEAFF. CDR3 DNA sequence: TGTGCCAGTAGGGACAGGTCGAACACTGAAGCTTTCTTT.

V is TRBV4-1 and J is TRBJ1-1; D not certain. This CDR3 has 16 residues. Per the germline V gene, CDR1 is MGHRA and CDR2 is YSYEKL. Trimming removed 0 bases at V and 4 bases at J, with 15 bases between. The CDR3 nucleotides are TGCGCCAGCAGCCAAGATAGCCAGAGGAGGGTCACTGAAGCTTTCTTT. Its protein is CASSQDSQRRVTEAFF.

The table lists this clone with a count of one. The chain joins TRBV6-5 to TRBJ1-2; possible D gene TRBD1, 5 bases. Germline V gives CDR1 MNHEY, CDR2 SVGAGI. The CDR3 extends over 13 amino acids. V lost 2 bases, J lost 2 bases, and 6 bases lay in between. CDR3 residues: CASSYAGNYGYTF. The CDR3 DNA reads as TGTGCCAGCAGTTACGCAGGGAACTATGGCTACACCTTC.

This rearrangement joins TRBV18 to TRBJ1-3; D may be TRBD1 (5 bases). This CDR3 has 18 residues. The germline gives CDR1 KGHSH, CDR2 LQKENI. V shed 2 bases and J shed 2 bases, with 19 bases lying between them. The CDR3 loop reads CASSPAGLRGEAGNTIYF. The DNA for the CDR3 is TGTGCCAGCTCACCAGCGGGGTTGCGGGGCGAGGCTGGAAACACCATATATTTT.

In DNA form, the CDR3 reads TGTGCCAGCAGAGTACAGGGGGCGTTTGCCGGGGAGCTGTTTTTT. Amino acid sequence: CASRVQGAFAGELFF. The chain employs TRBV2 and TRBJ2-2; 9 bases line up with TRBD1. This CDR3 has 15 residues. V was pared by 6 bases and J by 6 bases, with 8 bases of the junction left unmatched. Per germline, CDR1 SNHLY and CDR2 FYNNEI.

The rearrangement links TRBV3-1 (or the pseudogene TRBV3-2) to TRBJ1-3; D might be TRBD1 (5 bases). CDR1 and CDR2 (germline): LGHDT, YNNKEL (reference sequence). The V gene lost 1 base and the J gene lost 0 bases, with 19 bases spanning the gap. The CDR3 spans 19 residues. CDR3: CASSQAGGGDYYSGNTIYF. The CDR3 DNA is TGTGCCAGCAGCCAAGCCGGGGGGGGAGACTATTACTCTGGAAACACCATATATTTT.

This rearrangement joins TRBV19 to TRBJ1-5; TRBD1 agrees at 8 bases. This CDR3 contains 14 residues. After removal of 4 bases from V and 2 bases from J, the junction contained 1 base not matched to a gene. Germline CDR1 and CDR2: LNHDA and SQIVND (reference sequence). The CDR3 nucleotides are TGTGCCAGTAGTACAGGGGGCCGCAATCAGCCCCAGCATTTT. Its protein product is CASSTGGRNQPQHF. Looking up the rest from reference TRBV19 and TRBJ1-5 gives the full variable domain: DGGITQSPKYLFRKEGQNVTLSCEQNLNHDAMYWYRQDPGQGLRLIYYSQIVNDFQKGDIAEGYSVSREKKESFPLTVTSAQKNPTAFYLCASSTGGRNQPQHFGDGTRLSIL.

This clone was seen a few times. This sequence joins TRBV6-1 and TRBJ1-5; TRBD1 aligns across 7 bases. The CDR3 runs 15 residues. Germline loops: CDR1 MNHNS, CDR2 SASEGT. V shed 2 bases, J shed 2 bases, and the junction held 3 bases outside the gene matches. This chain's CDR3 is CASSERDSGNQPQHF. Written as DNA, the CDR3 is TGTGCCAGCAGTGAACGGGACAGCGGCAATCAGCCCCAGCATTTT.

J is TRBJ2-3 and V is TRBV15; perhaps TRBD2 as D (6 bases). The V and J ends lost 1 base and 4 bases respectively, with 12 bases between them. The CDR3 is 15 residues long. Germline CDR1 reads LNHNV; CDR2 reads YYDKDF (reference sequence). The CDR3 sequence is CATSRAQKRADTQYF. DNA for the CDR3: TGTGCCACCAGCAGAGCTCAAAAGCGGGCAGATACGCAGTATTTT. Full variable domain (rest looked up from reference TRBV15 and TRBJ2-3): DAMVIQNPRYQVTQFGKPVTLSCSQTLNHNVMYWYQQKSSQAPKLLFHYYDKDFNNEADTPDNFQSRRPNTSFCFLDIRSPGLGDTAMYLCATSRAQKRADTQYFGPGTRLTVL.

J is TRBJ2-1 and V is TRBV11-2; 8 bases are shared with TRBD1. Trimming cost V 5 bases and J 10 bases; bases outside gene matches: 4. Per the germline V gene, CDR1 is SGHAT and CDR2 is FQNNGV. The CDR3 sequence is 12 residues long. For the CDR3, the DNA is TGTGCCAGCAGCCGGACAGGGATCGAGCAGTTCTTC. This sequence encodes CASSRTGIEQFF.

The J gene is TRBJ2-1, the V gene TRBV15, with 10 nucleotides matching TRBD2. V shed 0 bases and J 0 bases; nucleotides not matched to a gene: 5. The CDR3 totals 18 residues. In germline, CDR1 is LNHNV, CDR2 YYDKDF (reference sequence). The CDR3 protein is CATSRDTSSGGSYNEQFF. The CDR3 DNA sequence: TGTGCCACCAGCAGAGATACTTCTAGCGGGGGCTCCTACAATGAGCAGTTCTTC.

V and J are TRBV30 and TRBJ1-5; 10 positions match TRBD1. The CDR3 has 15 residues. V gave up 2 bases and J gave up 6 bases; unmatched junction bases: 7. Germline V gives CDR1 GTSNPN, CDR2 SVGIG (reference sequence). CDR3 loop: CAWSSEGQGFQPQHF. In DNA form, the CDR3 reads TGTGCCTGGAGTTCCGAGGGACAGGGGTTTCAGCCCCAGCATTTT.

The chain employs TRBV18 and TRBJ1-3; the D gene is possibly TRBD1 (6 bases). Per the germline V gene, CDR1 is KGHSH and CDR2 is LQKENI. Trimming removed 2 bases from V and 3 bases from J, with 11 bases in between. The CDR3 totals 15 residues. This CDR3 is CASSPFGGDGNTIYF. CDR3 nucleotide sequence: TGTGCCAGCTCACCATTTGGGGGCGATGGAAACACCATATATTTT.

The chain has TRBV30 and TRBJ2-7; 10 bases agree with TRBD2. The germline CDR1 and CDR2 sequences are GTSNPN and SVGIG (reference sequence). The length of the CDR3 is 13 residues. J was trimmed by 1 base and V by 4 bases; bases with no gene match: 1. The CDR3 nucleotides read TGTGCCTGGACTAGCGGGAGTTCCTACGAGCAGTACTTC. Translating gives CAWTSGSSYEQYF.

V and J are TRBV4-1 and TRBJ1-1, with 8 bases matching TRBD1. There are 16 residues in the CDR3. Germline CDR1 is MGHRA and CDR2 is YSYEKL. The V and J ends lost 4 bases and 1 base, in that order; junction bases with no gene match: 8. CDR3 in amino acids: CASSRDPGQGNTEAFF. In DNA, the CDR3 is TGCGCCAGCAGCCGCGACCCCGGACAGGGGAACACTGAAGCTTTCTTT.